This T cell receptor (beta chain) is drawn from a study of T cell responses to AZD1222 COVID-19 vaccine. Trimming stripped 4 bases from V and 3 bases from J, with 6 bases between. Germline V gene sequence: CDR1 DFQATT, CDR2 SNEGSKA (reference sequence). This CDR3 has 11 amino acids. The protocol was immunoSEQ multiplex PCR, while the TCRdb copy is restricted to in-frame clones and leaves out a portion. The sample consists of about 130,000 clones, roughly 87% of them appearing once. The receptor was derived from an adult in good health. J is TRBJ1-2 and V is TRBV20-1; D is unresolved. Sequenced here: peripheral blood, sampled on day 0 of MenACWY control vaccination. The DNA of the CDR3 is TGCAGTGCTAACGGGTACTATGGCTACACCTTC. Translating gives CSANGYYGYTF.